These T cell receptor beta chains were read from a single sample in a study of blood T cell repertoires in COVID-19. Method: immunoSEQ multiplex PCR; TCRdb's copy keeps in-frame clones and lacks some. This table has around 100,000 clones, approximately 87% appearing once. The source material was peripheral blood. The source is a human donor in a cohort sampled during active COVID-19. Each CDR3 is given with its conserved first and last residue.

j_gene: TRBJ2-5
v_gene: TRBV2
CDR3aa: CASSERASGRGGETQYF

j_gene: TRBJ2-3
v_gene: TRBV6-1
CDR3aa: CASSEGGYTTDTQYF

j_gene: TRBJ1-2
v_gene: TRBV6-1
CDR3aa: CASSEIPKEGYTF

j_gene: TRBJ2-7
v_gene: TRBV6-5
CDR3aa: CASSRVGGLTYEQYF

j_gene: TRBJ1-4
v_gene: TRBV30
CDR3aa: CAWARDRIGEKLFF

j_gene: TRBJ1-6
v_gene: TRBV10-3
CDR3aa: CAISESTGSPLHF

j_gene: TRBJ1-6
v_gene: TRBV5-6
CDR3aa: CASSQRFWSSYNSPLHF

j_gene: TRBJ2-1
v_gene: TRBV7-9
CDR3aa: CASSITGGEQFF

j_gene: TRBJ2-7
v_gene: TRBV5-4
CDR3aa: CASSYWGSGGEQYF

j_gene: TRBJ1-2
v_gene: TRBV4-3
CDR3aa: CASSQDVKENYGYTF

j_gene: TRBJ2-3
v_gene: TRBV7-2
CDR3aa: CASSLAPSADTQYF

j_gene: TRBJ2-5
v_gene: TRBV11-2
CDR3aa: CASSDYRSGRAQRETQYF

j_gene: TRBJ2-3
v_gene: TRBV30
CDR3aa: CAWSGTRVDTQYF

j_gene: TRBJ2-3
v_gene: TRBV6-5
CDR3aa: CASRNRAGGTDTQYF

j_gene: TRBJ1-1
v_gene: TRBV12-5
CDR3aa: CASAEGAAGTEAFF

j_gene: TRBJ1-2
v_gene: TRBV28
CDR3aa: CASSTQGQGNYGYTF

j_gene: TRBJ1-1
v_gene: TRBV19
CDR3aa: CASIEGQLNTEAFF

j_gene: TRBJ1-1
v_gene: TRBV5-5
CDR3aa: CASSFSGSGTEAFF

j_gene: TRBJ1-1
v_gene: TRBV7-9
CDR3aa: CASSLFWRGRVTEAFF

j_gene: TRBJ2-7
v_gene: TRBV9
CDR3aa: CASSVQAGVVVEQYF

j_gene: TRBJ2-7
v_gene: TRBV6-6
CDR3aa: CASRDAGVYEQYF

j_gene: TRBJ2-3
v_gene: TRBV5-1
CDR3aa: CASSLLAGGAADTQYF

j_gene: TRBJ1-5
v_gene: TRBV18
CDR3aa: CASSPGHEPQHF

j_gene: TRBJ2-5
v_gene: TRBV18
CDR3aa: CASSPPLEETQYF

j_gene: TRBJ2-1
v_gene: TRBV19
CDR3aa: CASTSGQGGFNEQFF

j_gene: TRBJ1-2
v_gene: TRBV2
CDR3aa: CASRPTDYGYTF

j_gene: TRBJ2-4
v_gene: TRBV11-2
CDR3aa: CASSLGFEGAKNIQYF

j_gene: TRBJ2-5
v_gene: TRBV7-7
CDR3aa: CASSLGSRETQYF

j_gene: TRBJ2-7
v_gene: TRBV4-1
CDR3aa: CASSQARGLSKQYF

j_gene: TRBJ2-2
v_gene: TRBV12-3/TRBV12-4
CDR3aa: CASRILNTGELFF

j_gene: TRBJ2-1
v_gene: TRBV6-1
CDR3aa: CASSDPRTSGRNEQFF

j_gene: TRBJ2-4
v_gene: TRBV11-2
CDR3aa: CASSLEASSSIQYF

j_gene: TRBJ1-1
v_gene: TRBV10-3
CDR3aa: CAIQGQGTEAFF

j_gene: TRBJ1-6
v_gene: TRBV18
CDR3aa: CASSPGQGTYNSPLHF

j_gene: TRBJ1-2
v_gene: TRBV4-3
CDR3aa: CASSPATGNYGYTF

j_gene: TRBJ1-2
v_gene: TRBV19
CDR3aa: CASSRGGTEIYGYTF

j_gene: TRBJ1-1
v_gene: TRBV12-3/TRBV12-4
CDR3aa: CASSRRGYGEAFF